This T cell receptor (beta chain) was profiled in a study of T cell responses to AZD1222 COVID-19 vaccine. Libraries were prepared by immunoSEQ multiplex PCR; TCRdb keeps only in-frame clonotypes and omits some of them. The sample lists about 85,000 clones; around 90% were seen once. As concerns this clone: Its specificity is not known.

Trimming removed 3 bases from V and 4 bases from J, with 18 bases in between. Germline V gene data show CDR1 as LGHNA and CDR2 as YNFKEQ. The CDR3 is 17 residues long. Regarding the study as a whole: At baseline, just a handful of AZD1222 recipients tested seropositive. The sample set comprised mostly white British donors with more females, and clonal diversity was possibly underestimated. The study sampled repertoires only after the peak T cell response. Spike-specific TCR breadth and depth rose after two AZD1222 doses.

Sequences were derived from peripheral blood, sampled on day 0 of AZD1222 vaccination. The TCR was taken from an adult in good health. The chain links TRBV4-2 to TRBJ1-4; maybe TRBD1 (6 bases). The CDR3 reads CASSQGSGGQINEKLFF. CDR3 coding DNA: TGTGCCAGCAGCCAGGGCAGTGGGGGGCAGATTAATGAAAAACTGTTTTTT.